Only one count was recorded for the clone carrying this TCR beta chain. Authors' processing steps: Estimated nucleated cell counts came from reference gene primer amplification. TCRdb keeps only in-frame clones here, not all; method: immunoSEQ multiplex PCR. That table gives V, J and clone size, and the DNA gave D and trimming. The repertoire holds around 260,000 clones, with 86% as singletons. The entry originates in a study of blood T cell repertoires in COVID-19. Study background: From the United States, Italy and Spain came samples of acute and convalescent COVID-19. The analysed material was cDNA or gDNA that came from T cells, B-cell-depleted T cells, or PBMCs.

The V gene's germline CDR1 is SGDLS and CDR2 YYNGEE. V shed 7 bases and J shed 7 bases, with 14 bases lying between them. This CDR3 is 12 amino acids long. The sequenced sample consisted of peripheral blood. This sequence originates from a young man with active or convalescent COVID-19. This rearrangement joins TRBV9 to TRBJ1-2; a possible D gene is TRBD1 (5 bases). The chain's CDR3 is CASFRGGSGYTF. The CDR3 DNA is TGTGCCAGCTTTCGGGGCGGGAGTGGCTACACCTTC.